A selection of T cell receptor beta chains follows, all from one sample in a study of blood T cell repertoires in COVID-19. The table came from immunoSEQ multiplex PCR; TCRdb's copy has only in-frame clones and leaves some out. Among roughly 70,000 clones listed, approximately 92% were seen once. The sample consisted of peripheral blood. The receptors come from a human donor with active COVID-19. The donor label of this sample is uncertain. The CDR3 runs from the conserved cysteine through the conserved F or W. D genes are given only for firm matches. A clone size is listed for some rows: how often the clone was seen (once, few, many), or a class if it is expanded.

V,D,J,size,DNA,CDR3
TRBV4-3,.,TRBJ2-4,.,TGCGCCAGCAGCCAGACAGGTGGGGACATTCAGTACTTC,CASSQTGGDIQYF
TRBV7-2,.,TRBJ1-3,.,TGTGCCAGCAGCTCCCTCGTTGGAGGGTTCTCTGGAAACACCATATATTTT,CASSSLVGGFSGNTIYF
TRBV5-1,TRBD2,TRBJ2-7,.,TGCGCCAGCAGCTTGGGTAGCGGGACTAGGTACGAGCAGTACTTC,CASSLGSGTRYEQYF
TRBV6-5,.,TRBJ1-1,.,TGTGCCAGCAGTCAGGGCGGAACTGAAGCTTTCTTT,CASSQGGTEAFF
TRBV25-1,.,TRBJ2-1,.,TGTGCCAGCAGTGAAAACCTGGGGGCCCATGAGCAGTTCTTC,CASSENLGAHEQFF
TRBV4-3,TRBD1,TRBJ1-1,.,TGCGCCAGCAGCCAAGGATCAGGGGGAGAAGCTTTCTTT,CASSQGSGGEAFF
TRBV30,.,TRBJ1-6,.,TGTGCCTGGAGTGTTGGGAGCTCCTATAATTCACCCCTCCACTTT,CAWSVGSSYNSPLHF
TRBV11-3,.,TRBJ2-1,.,TGTGCCAGCAGCTTCGGGTCTCGGGATGAGCAGTTCTTC,CASSFGSRDEQFF
TRBV27,TRBD1,TRBJ2-7,.,TGTGCCACAAGGATACTACAGGGGGCCTCTTACGAGCAGTACTTC,CATRILQGASYEQYF
TRBV7-3,TRBD1,TRBJ2-7,.,TGTGCCAGCAGCCCAGGGGGCAGCTACGAGCAGTACTTC,CASSPGGSYEQYF
TRBV10-3,TRBD2,TRBJ2-7,medium-sized,TGTGCCATCAGCGAGGGACTAGCAGAGCAGTACTTC,CAISEGLAEQYF
TRBV29-1,.,TRBJ1-2,once,TGCAGCGTGAAACAGGGCCAGGGGAGATATGGCTACACCTTC,CSVKQGQGRYGYTF
TRBV28,TRBD2,TRBJ2-1,.,TGTGCCAGCAGTGGAGCCGCAGCCCCCGGGACTAGCGGGAGGGATAATGAGCAGTTCTTC,CASSGAAAPGTSGRDNEQFF
TRBV28,.,TRBJ2-5,.,TGTGCCAGCAGCGACTCGGGACATTTAGAGACCCAGTACTTC,CASSDSGHLETQYF
TRBV19,.,TRBJ2-1,.,TGTGCCAGTAGTATAGCGGGTTCTTCCAATGAGCAGTTCTTC,CASSIAGSSNEQFF
TRBV3-1/TRBV3-2,TRBD2,TRBJ2-2,few,TGTGCCAGCAGCCAAGATGTCCTAGCGGGAGTCACCGGGGAGCTGTTTTTT,CASSQDVLAGVTGELFF
TRBV24-1,TRBD1,TRBJ1-2,.,TGTGCCACCAGTGATGGGACAGGGGGCATATCTAACTATGGCTACACCTTC,CATSDGTGGISNYGYTF
TRBV27,TRBD1,TRBJ1-2,.,TGTGCCAGCAGTCCGGGGACAGTATATGGCTACACCTTC,CASSPGTVYGYTF
TRBV9,.,TRBJ2-1,.,TGTGCCAGCAGCGTAGCCCCCGCAGGGGCCTACAATGAGCAGTTCTTC,CASSVAPAGAYNEQFF
TRBV10-3,TRBD1,TRBJ1-1,.,TGTGCCACCACGGGACAGGGGGCGAAGGACACTGAAGCTTTCTTT,CATTGQGAKDTEAFF
TRBV9,.,TRBJ2-2,.,TGTGCCAGCAGCGTGTTAGGGAGCAACACCGGGGAGCTGTTTTTT,CASSVLGSNTGELFF
TRBV4-1,.,TRBJ2-5,once,TGCGCCAGCAGCCAAGACGGGACAAGCAAAGAGACCCAGTACTTC,CASSQDGTSKETQYF
TRBV7-8,TRBD1,TRBJ1-4,.,TGTGCCAGCAGGACTCAGGGGGCGCTGGGAGAAAAACTGTTTTTT,CASRTQGALGEKLFF
TRBV24-1,TRBD2,TRBJ2-3,.,TGTGCCACCAGTGTCGTACTAGCGGGAGCAGATACGCAGTATTTT,CATSVVLAGADTQYF
TRBV7-7,TRBD1,TRBJ1-3,.,TGTGCCAGCAGCTTAGCGCGGAGGGGACAGGGGGAGGACGGAAACACCATATATTTT,CASSLARRGQGEDGNTIYF
TRBV18,.,TRBJ2-5,.,TGTGCCAGCTCACCACCGACCAGTCAGGGAGAGACCCAGTACTTC,CASSPPTSQGETQYF
TRBV6-4,.,TRBJ1-1,.,TGTGCCAGCAGTGCCCTACAGTATCTTGAAGCTTTCTTT,CASSALQYLEAFF
TRBV2,TRBD2,TRBJ2-7,.,TGTGCCAGCAGTGAACTAGCGGGAGGGCCCAAGTACTTC,CASSELAGGPKYF
TRBV11-3,TRBD1,TRBJ1-3,.,TGTGCCAGCAGCTTAATGGGACAGGGGAACACCATATATTTT,CASSLMGQGNTIYF
TRBV6-5,TRBD2,TRBJ2-7,once,TGTGCCAGCCGCCTAGCGGGAGGGACCTACGAGCAGTACTTC,CASRLAGGTYEQYF
TRBV2,TRBD1,TRBJ1-5,.,TGTGCCAGCCAGGACAGGGGGAGGTATCAGCCCCAGCATTTT,CASQDRGRYQPQHF
TRBV7-9,.,TRBJ1-3,.,TGTGCCAGCAGCCCCTCAGATGGCACCATATATTTT,CASSPSDGTIYF
TRBV6-2/TRBV6-3,TRBD2,TRBJ2-3,.,TGTGCCAGCAGTCACCCCGGACTAGCGGGAGCTCAAGATACGCAGTATTTT,CASSHPGLAGAQDTQYF
TRBV28,TRBD1,TRBJ1-1,.,TGTGCCAGCAGTTCCCATCAGGGGGCAGTTACTGAAGCTTTCTTT,CASSSHQGAVTEAFF
TRBV19,.,TRBJ1-1,.,TGTGCCAGTAGTCTTGGGACACAGAACACTGAAGCTTTCTTT,CASSLGTQNTEAFF
TRBV2,.,TRBJ1-4,.,TGTGCCAGCAGTGACCGGACAGAACCTAATGAAAAACTGTTTTTT,CASSDRTEPNEKLFF
TRBV7-9,TRBD2,TRBJ2-7,.,TGTGCCAGCAGCTCCTCCGGGACTAGCGGCCTCTGGGACGAGCAGTACTTC,CASSSSGTSGLWDEQYF
TRBV9,TRBD1,TRBJ1-1,.,TGTGCCAGCAGCGTAGAGGGGGGACAGGGGGCCCCTGAAGCTTTCTTT,CASSVEGGQGAPEAFF
TRBV7-9,TRBD1,TRBJ2-1,.,TGTGCCAGCAGCTATAAAGGGACAGGGGGCGCCGGCAATGAGCAGTTCTTC,CASSYKGTGGAGNEQFF
TRBV2,TRBD2,TRBJ2-1,.,TGTGCCAGCAGTCGGACTAGCGGTTACGGTGAGCAGTTCTTC,CASSRTSGYGEQFF
TRBV18,TRBD1,TRBJ2-7,.,TGTGCCAGCTCACCTCGGGACAGGGAGCAGTACTTC,CASSPRDREQYF
TRBV5-4,TRBD2,TRBJ2-5,.,TGTGCCAGCAGCTTGGGACTAGCGGGGCAAGAGACCCAGTACTTC,CASSLGLAGQETQYF
TRBV5-1,.,TRBJ2-7,.,TGCGCCAGCGACGTGACAGCCTCGAGCTCCTACGAGCAGTACTTC,CASDVTASSSYEQYF
TRBV19,TRBD1,TRBJ1-5,once,TGTGCCAGTAGTGGACGGACAGGGGGCGCCTTTCAGCCCCAGCATTTT,CASSGRTGGAFQPQHF
TRBV6-5,TRBD1,TRBJ1-5,.,TGTGCCAGCAGTTCCGGGACAGGACTTAGCAATCAGCCCCAGCATTTT,CASSSGTGLSNQPQHF